Following are 5 T cell receptor beta chains from one sample sequenced in a study of T cells after yellow fever vaccination. A single record per CDR3 protein comes from TCRdb applying MiXCR to the 5' RACE reads. The sample has more than 95,000 distinct CDR3 sequences, more than 6% seen once. Specimen: CD4+ T cells sorted from PBMCs, collected roughly 10 days after the first yellow fever vaccination. These receptors were taken from a man aged 18 to 29 who received the YFV17D yellow fever vaccine.

The chain combines TRBV7-2 with TRBJ2-5; 7 bases are a match to TRBD1. The germline gives CDR1 SGHTA, CDR2 FQGNSA. V lost 5 bases, J lost 5 bases, and 11 bases stayed unmatched. The CDR3 totals 15 residues. The CDR3 sequence is CASSPTLGGGETQYF. Written as DNA, the CDR3 is TGTGCCAGCAGCCCGACCCTAGGGGGCGGGGAGACCCAGTACTTC.

A few counts support this clonotype. The chain joins TRBV9 to TRBJ1-2, with D perhaps TRBD1 (6 bases). The CDR3 runs to 13 residues. Trimming removed 4 bases from V and 8 bases from J, with 15 bases in between. Germline V gives CDR1 SGDLS, CDR2 YYNGEE. CDR3 nucleotide sequence: TGTGCCAGCAGCAAAGGGGGGGGCGAGGGCTACACCTTC. Its protein product is CASSKGGGEGYTF.

The sample holds many counts of this clonotype. The genes are TRBV7-9 and TRBJ2-1; D call uncertain. Germline V lookup: CDR1 SEHNR, CDR2 FQNEAQ (reference sequence). Trimming removed 5 bases from V and 2 bases from J, with 16 bases in between. The CDR3 is 16 residues long. The CDR3 sequence: CASSPRGFVAYNEQFF. For the CDR3, the DNA is TGTGCCAGCAGCCCTCGCGGTTTCGTCGCCTACAATGAGCAGTTCTTC.

Ten or more counts support this clonotype. The chain employs TRBV12-3 or TRBV12-4 and TRBJ2-6; TRBD1 might be the D (5 bases). CDR3 length: 15 amino acids. With 6 bases removed from V and 1 base from J, the gap between germline ends came to 10 bases. CDR3 sequence: CASRPTGSGANVLTF. CDR3 in DNA: TGTGCCAGCAGACCTACAGGTTCTGGGGCCAACGTCCTGACTTTC.

This clonotype appeared many times. The chain employs TRBV21-1 and TRBJ2-5; the table names TRBD2, a call not compared with the DNA. TRBV21-1 is assigned pseudogene status. The CDR3 length is 17 residues. In DNA, the CDR3 is TGTGCCAGCAGCAAAGCGCTCGGCGGGAGGTACCAAGAGACCCAGTACTTC. The encoded protein is CASSKALGGRYQETQYF.